The rows below give T cell receptor beta chains drawn from one sample of a study of T cell responses to AZD1222 COVID-19 vaccine. The data were produced by immunoSEQ multiplex PCR, yet TCRdb's version contains in-frame clones alone and is incomplete. The sample holds roughly 130,000 clones, around 87% seen once. The specimen comprised peripheral blood, sampled on day 0 of AZD1222 vaccination. These TCRs come from an adult in good health. Both conserved end residues are part of each CDR3. D genes are given only for firm matches. Part of the rows lack a size; the others show once, few, many or a class for expanded clones.

d_call	v_call	clone_size	j_call	cdr3_aa	cdr3_nt
TRBD2	TRBV7-2	NA	TRBJ2-1	CASSLAGGGITYNEQFF	TGTGCCAGCAGCTTAGCTGGGGGGGGGATCACCTACAATGAGCAGTTCTTC
TRBD1	TRBV11-3	NA	TRBJ1-1	CASGPDRSWAEAFF	TGTGCCAGCGGACCGGACAGGTCATGGGCTGAAGCTTTCTTT
NA	TRBV2	once	TRBJ2-5	CASIEGLLGTQYF	TGTGCCAGCATAGAGGGGCTCCTGGGGACCCAGTACTTC
NA	TRBV18	NA	TRBJ1-5	CASSPGAGQPQHF	TGTGCCAGCTCACCAGGGGCCGGCCAGCCCCAGCATTTT
TRBD2	TRBV5-1	NA	TRBJ2-3	CASSPAGGQSDTQYF	TGCGCCAGCAGCCCAGCGGGGGGGCAGTCAGATACGCAGTATTTT
NA	TRBV7-2	NA	TRBJ2-5	CASSSTHRETQYF	TGTGCCAGCAGCAGCACCCATAGGGAGACCCAGTACTTC
NA	TRBV18	NA	TRBJ1-5	CASSPEVGQPQHF	TGTGCCAGCTCACCAGAGGTCGGACAGCCCCAGCATTTT
TRBD1	TRBV19	NA	TRBJ1-4	CASTEQGVGEKLFF	TGTGCCAGTACCGAACAGGGGGTGGGTGAAAAACTGTTTTTT
NA	TRBV7-2	NA	TRBJ1-4	CASSLGFAEKLFF	TGTGCCAGCAGCTTAGGGTTCGCTGAAAAACTGTTTTTT
TRBD1	TRBV28	NA	TRBJ1-5	CASSGSGGGQPQHF	TGTGCCAGCAGTGGGTCAGGGGGCGGTCAGCCCCAGCATTTT
NA	TRBV30	NA	TRBJ1-4	CAWSTWVNEKLFF	TGTGCCTGGAGCACTTGGGTTAATGAAAAACTGTTTTTT
NA	TRBV28	NA	TRBJ1-1	CASSPGLGKAEAFF	TGTGCCAGCAGTCCTGGACTGGGTAAGGCTGAAGCTTTCTTT
TRBD1	TRBV9	NA	TRBJ1-6	CASSGTGGSSYNSPLHF	TGTGCCAGCAGCGGGACAGGGGGAAGCTCCTATAATTCACCCCTCCACTTT
TRBD1	TRBV6-5	NA	TRBJ1-5	CASRGQGNQPQHF	TGTGCCAGCAGGGGACAGGGGAATCAGCCCCAGCATTTT
NA	TRBV2	NA	TRBJ1-5	CASSDRVQTQPQHF	TGTGCCAGCAGTGACAGGGTACAGACTCAGCCCCAGCATTTT
NA	TRBV5-1	NA	TRBJ1-2	CASSLTGSFYGYTF	TGCGCCAGCAGCCTTACAGGGTCGTTCTATGGCTACACCTTC
NA	TRBV4-1	NA	TRBJ2-1	CASSQGGGRNPGDEQFF	TGCGCCAGCAGCCAAGGGGGGGGCAGGAACCCAGGGGATGAGCAGTTCTTC
NA	TRBV12-3/TRBV12-4	NA	TRBJ2-1	CASNSGAGVEQFF	TGTGCCAGCAATAGTGGGGCCGGGGTTGAGCAGTTCTTC
NA	TRBV3-1/TRBV3-2	NA	TRBJ1-4	CASSLTGEKLFF	TGTGCCAGCAGCCTTACCGGGGAAAAACTGTTTTTT
TRBD1	TRBV12-5	NA	TRBJ1-6	CASGRDRGTLHF	TGTGCTAGTGGTCGGGACAGGGGTACCCTCCACTTT
TRBD1	TRBV5-6	NA	TRBJ1-2	CASRYYRGLANYGYTF	TGTGCCAGCAGGTATTACAGGGGCCTAGCTAACTATGGCTACACCTTC
NA	TRBV4-2	NA	TRBJ2-1	CASSQGYTKPYNEQFF	TGTGCCAGCAGCCAGGGATACACAAAACCCTACAATGAGCAGTTCTTC
NA	TRBV6-5	NA	TRBJ2-7	CASRRDVSYEQYF	TGTGCCAGCAGGAGGGACGTCAGCTACGAGCAGTACTTC
TRBD1	TRBV18	NA	TRBJ1-2	CASSPPGQVPNSHYGYTF	TGTGCCAGCTCACCACCGGGACAGGTTCCTAATAGCCACTATGGCTACACCTTC
TRBD1	TRBV29-1	NA	TRBJ1-1	CSVAYRGVLNTEAFF	TGCAGCGTCGCCTACAGGGGGGTCTTGAACACTGAAGCTTTCTTT
TRBD1	TRBV28	once	TRBJ1-1	CASSNPQGLWSTEAFF	TGTGCCAGCAGTAACCCACAGGGGTTGTGGAGCACTGAAGCTTTCTTT
NA	TRBV5-1	NA	TRBJ1-2	CASTSGGGTSSDGYTF	NA
NA	TRBV28	NA	TRBJ1-5	CASIHAWDLSNQPQHF	TGTGCCAGCATCCATGCCTGGGATTTGAGCAATCAGCCCCAGCATTTT
NA	TRBV24-1	NA	TRBJ1-2	CATSKRSNYGYTF	TGTGCCACCAGTAAAAGGTCTAACTATGGCTACACCTTC
NA	TRBV7-3	NA	TRBJ1-1	CASKAGNSYTEAFF	TGTGCCAGCAAGGCGGGCAACTCCTACACTGAAGCTTTCTTT
NA	TRBV12-5	NA	TRBJ1-1	CASAPGRLNTEAFF	TGTGCTAGTGCCCCGGGACGGTTGAACACTGAAGCTTTCTTT
NA	TRBV4-2	NA	TRBJ1-6	CASSQERRTANSPLHF	TGTGCCAGCAGCCAAGAAAGAAGGACAGCAAATTCACCCCTCCACTTT